This T cell receptor (beta chain) was found in a study of CXCR3-negative and CXCR3-positive naive CD8 T cells. The germline V gene has CDR1 SQVTM and CDR2 ANQGSEA. The CDR3 consists of 13 residues. Findings and limits, study-wide: The study found more hydrophobic TRB CDR3s in CXCR3-positive naive cells than in CXCR3-negative naive cells.

A note on this clonotype: Its target is unknown.

Through 5' RACE with UMI labels, the TRB cDNA libraries were prepared. After re-calling the 5' RACE reads, TCRdb lists one entry per CDR3 protein, DNA absent. The sample table sets out about 57,000 distinct CDR3 sequences. The TCR comes from a human donor in good health. Some clones in this sample may be carry-over from other donors' samples. Sequenced: naive CXCR3+ CD8+ T cells from blood. The subset was: CD45RO-CCR7+CD27+CD95- naive CD8+ T cells expressing CXCR3 (TNR3+). The chain employs TRBV29-1 and TRBJ2-5. The CDR3 sequence is CSVDLILQETQYF.